One and the same sample provided the 5 T cell receptor beta chains below, sequenced in a study of cytomegalovirus exposure and HLA in healthy donors. Only in-frame clones appear in the TCRdb table, and some are missing; sequencing was by immunoSEQ multiplex PCR. The profile shows about 360,000 clones, 80% to 90% of them singletons. The sequencing input was PBMCs. These receptors were taken from a woman younger than 30 in good health and CMV-seronegative.

This clone came up once. The chain uses TRBV18 and TRBJ1-1, with D unclear. Between the trimmed V and J ends, which lost 3 bases and 0 bases, there was a span of 8 bases. The germline CDR1 and CDR2 sequences are KGHSH and LQKENI. The CDR3 length is 14 residues. CDR3 nucleotide sequence: TGTGCCAGCTCACCCAGGCCTATGAACACTGAAGCTTTCTTT. It translates to CASSPRPMNTEAFF. Full variable domain (rest looked up from reference TRBV18 and TRBJ1-1): NAGVMQNPRHLVRRRGQEARLRCSPMKGHSHVYWYRQLPEEGLKFMVYLQKENIIDESGMPKERFSAEFPKEGPSILRIQQVVRGDSAAYFCASSPRPMNTEAFFGQGTRLTVV.

J is TRBJ1-1 and V is TRBV19, with TRBD1 matching over 8 bases. Looked up from germline, CDR1 is LNHDA and CDR2 is SQIVND (reference sequence). The V segment lost 4 bases and the J segment 5 bases; nucleotides outside the gene matches: 6. CDR3 length: 14 residues. The chain's CDR3 is CASSTAGGRTEAFF. The CDR3 DNA reads as TGTGCCAGTAGTACGGCAGGGGGCAGGACTGAAGCTTTCTTT.

The chain employs TRBV6-6 and TRBJ2-7, with D possibly matching TRBD2 (5 bases). The V gene lost 3 bases and the J gene lost 3 bases, with 12 bases spanning the gap. The length of the CDR3 is 14 residues. Germline CDR1 is MNHNY and CDR2 is SVGAGI (reference sequence). The CDR3 is CASSYRQDFYEQYF. CDR3 bases: TGTGCCAGCAGTTATCGCCAGGACTTCTACGAGCAGTACTTC.

This clone was counted once. The genes are TRBV25-1 and TRBJ2-3; TRBD1 matches 7 bases. V shed 1 base and J 2 bases; nucleotides not matched to a gene: 6. The CDR3 spans 16 residues. The germline gives CDR1 MGHDK, CDR2 SYGVNS. The CDR3 here is CASSESYRGNTDTQYF. The CDR3 nucleotides read TGTGCCAGCAGTGAATCTTACAGGGGAAACACAGATACGCAGTATTTT.

The J gene is TRBJ2-7, the V gene TRBV5-1; 7 bases agree with TRBD2. The ends lost 2 bases at V and 0 bases at J; junction bases unmatched: 5. CDR1 is SGHRS, CDR2 YFSETQ, per germline. The CDR3 has 15 amino acids. CDR3 in amino acids: CASSLRAGASYEQYF. CDR3 nucleotide sequence: TGCGCCAGCAGCTTACGGGCGGGAGCCTCCTACGAGCAGTACTTC. Complete variable domain (other parts from reference TRBV5-1 and TRBJ2-7): KAGVTQTPRYLIKTRGQQVTLSCSPISGHRSVSWYQQTPGQGLQFLFEYFSETQRNKGNFPGRFSGRQFSNSRSEMNVSTLELGDSALYLCASSLRAGASYEQYFGPGTRLTVT.